The 16 T cell receptor beta chains given below trace back to one sample, sequenced in a study of shared clonotypes between healthy human individuals. TCRdb keeps only in-frame clones here, not all; method: immunoSEQ multiplex PCR. The sample lists some 2,100,000 clones, approximately 94% seen once, with under 2% in the top ten. Positively selected for CCR7, the CD45RO-negative cells used as naive CD8 cells excluded terminally differentiated effector memory CD45RA+ cells. The source material was naive CD8+ T cells from PBMCs. Source of these receptors: a man aged 18 to 29 in good health. Some clones in this sample may be carry-over from other donors' samples.

V usage is TRBV5-1 and J usage is TRBJ2-1, with 10 bases fitting TRBD1. V lost 0 bases and J lost 3; bases outside the gene matches: 3. The CDR3 has 16 residues. The germline CDR1 and CDR2 sequences are SGHRS and YFSETQ. CDR3 in amino acids: CASSLARDRGYNEQFF. CDR3 nucleotides: TGCGCCAGCAGCTTGGCCCGGGACAGGGGCTACAATGAGCAGTTCTTC.

The rearrangement joins TRBV4-1 to TRBJ2-1; D is possibly TRBD2 (6 bases). The CDR3 runs to 16 residues. Germline values: CDR1 MGHRA, CDR2 YSYEKL. The V gene lost 1 base and the J gene lost 7 bases, with 17 bases spanning the gap. The CDR3 sequence is CASSQGGEGLENEQFF. DNA of the CDR3: TGCGCCAGCAGCCAAGGGGGGGAAGGCTTGGAGAATGAGCAGTTCTTC.

J is TRBJ2-5 and V is TRBV30; D remains unclear. The end of the DNA is better explained by TRBJ2-7, so the J call may be wrong. CDR3 length: 14 residues. Germline-derived CDR1 and CDR2 are GTSNPN and SVGIG (reference sequence). The CDR3 nucleotides are TGTGCCTGGACTTCCGAATGGGGTTACTACGAGCAGTACTTC. This encodes CAWTSEWGYYEQYF.

This sequence joins TRBV5-8 and TRBJ1-4; D unclear. The CDR3 is made up of 14 amino acids. V was trimmed by 1 base and J by 8 bases, leaving 12 bases between them. Germline values: CDR1 SGHTS, CDR2 YDEGEE. In DNA, the CDR3 is TGTGCCAGCAGCTTGTATATTTCCTGGGAAAAACTGTTTTTT. Its protein is CASSLYISWEKLFF.

The chain carries TRBV15 and TRBJ2-7; D might be TRBD1 or TRBD2, each matching 5 bases. In germline, CDR1 is LNHNV, CDR2 YYDKDF (reference sequence). The CDR3 loop spans 13 amino acids. Trimming removed 0 bases from V and 6 bases from J, with 9 bases in between. The CDR3 nucleotides read TGTGCCACCAGCAGAGAGGGGGATTCCGAGCAGTACTTC. Translated: CATSREGDSEQYF.

This rearrangement joins TRBV4-1 to TRBJ2-7; tentative D call: TRBD2 (6 bases). The CDR3 has 16 residues. Deletions cut 0 bases from V and 0 bases from J, with 12 bases between. The germline V gene encodes CDR1 MGHRA and CDR2 YSYEKL. CDR3 nucleotide sequence: TGCGCCAGCAGCCAAGATCTGGCGGGAAGCTCCTACGAGCAGTACTTC. Residues: CASSQDLAGSSYEQYF.

This sequence joins TRBV19 and TRBJ2-7; 10 bases match TRBD1. Trimming cost V 3 bases and J 7 bases; bases outside gene matches: 9. This CDR3 spans 15 amino acids. The germline gives CDR1 LNHDA, CDR2 SQIVND (reference sequence). The CDR3 DNA reads as TGTGCCAGTAGTATCTGGGACAGGGGCACGCGGGAGCAGTACTTC. This sequence encodes CASSIWDRGTREQYF.

The chain joins TRBV13 to TRBJ2-5; the D is unclear. The CDR3 runs 14 residues. The V and J ends lost 0 bases and 5 bases respectively, with 10 bases between them. Germline V lookup: CDR1 PRHDT, CDR2 FYEKMQ (reference sequence). This chain's CDR3 is CASSLGQRKETQYF. The CDR3 coding sequence is TGTGCCAGCAGCTTAGGGCAACGGAAGGAGACCCAGTACTTC.

The chain joins TRBV27 to TRBJ2-2, with TRBD1 matching 8 bases. J was trimmed by 5 bases and V by 6 bases; bases with no gene match: 8. From germline, CDR1 is MNHEY and CDR2 SMNVEV (reference sequence). The CDR3 sequence is 15 residues long. CDR3 sequence: CASRWYRGKTGELFF. The CDR3 DNA is TGTGCCAGCAGATGGTACAGGGGGAAAACCGGGGAGCTGTTTTTT.

This chain joins TRBV7-9 and TRBJ2-2; D call uncertain. Looked up from germline, CDR1 is SEHNR and CDR2 is FQNEAQ (reference sequence). The CDR3 extends over 13 amino acids. The V and J ends lost 0 bases and 7 bases respectively, with 6 bases between them. CDR3 DNA: TGTGCCAGCAGCTTAGCGCCGGGCGGGGAGCTGTTTTTT. The encoded protein is CASSLAPGGELFF.

DNA of the CDR3: TGTGCCAGCAGTGGGGAGAGGTGGAGGAACTATGGCTACACCTTC. It yields the protein CASSGERWRNYGYTF. This rearrangement joins TRBV25-1 to TRBJ1-2; no reliable D call. V shed 4 bases and J shed 2 bases, with 14 bases lying between them. Germline loops: CDR1 MGHDK, CDR2 SYGVNS. The CDR3 has 15 residues.

The chain is built from TRBV7-6 and TRBJ2-3; 7 bases match TRBD1. This CDR3 has 14 amino acids. The J segment lost 2 bases and the V segment lost 5 bases, leaving 4 bases of the junction unmatched. Germline CDR1 and CDR2: SGHVS and FNYEAQ. CDR3 amino acids: CASSRDRPTDTQYF. The CDR3 DNA follows: TGTGCCAGCAGCCGGGACAGACCCACAGATACGCAGTATTTT.

This chain joins TRBV7-6 and TRBJ2-7; D gene ambiguous. V lost 2 bases to trimming and J lost 5 bases, with 13 bases between them. This CDR3 comprises 14 residues. Looked up from germline, CDR1 is SGHVS and CDR2 is FNYEAQ. CDR3: CASSLNWVGNEQYF. The CDR3 coding sequence is TGTGCCAGCAGCTTAAACTGGGTTGGCAACGAGCAGTACTTC.

The V call is TRBV7-3, the J call TRBJ2-3, with D perhaps matching TRBD2 (6 bases). V gave up 3 bases and J gave up 0 bases, with 7 bases separating them. This CDR3 is built from 14 residues. Germline assignment: CDR1 SGHTA and CDR2 FQGTGA. Here the CDR3 reads CASSFAGSTDTQYF. The DNA for the CDR3 is TGTGCCAGCAGCTTTGCGGGAAGCACAGATACGCAGTATTTT.

The chain has TRBV27 and TRBJ1-1, with 9 bases that match TRBD1. Germline V lookup: CDR1 MNHEY, CDR2 SMNVEV (reference sequence). J was trimmed by 0 bases and V by 4 bases; bases with no gene match: 9. CDR3 length: 17 amino acids. The DNA of the CDR3 is TGTGCCAGCAGTTCCCACCAACGGGACAGGGTGAACACTGAAGCTTTCTTT. Translating it yields CASSSHQRDRVNTEAFF.

V gene TRBV5-1 combines with J gene TRBJ2-5; possibly TRBD2 for D (7 bases). V dropped 3 bases and J dropped 5 bases, with 23 bases sitting between them. Germline V CDR1 and CDR2: SGHRS, YFSETQ. The CDR3 is made up of 17 amino acids. CDR3 protein: CASSSFLLAGGLETQYF. The CDR3 coding sequence is TGCGCCAGCAGCTCCTTTTTACTGGCCGGGGGGCTCGAGACCCAGTACTTC.